This T cell receptor (beta chain) was observed in a study of regulatory T cells in long-lasting Graves disease. Broader study findings: Persistent patients shared 2,500 to 3,000 public clonotypes among themselves. Newly diagnosed patients shared fewer, at about a thousand.

According to the study, TCR beta libraries were built with iRepertoire HTBI primers and CDR3-region Arm-PCR. From the multiplex PCR reads, TCRdb called clonotypes with MiXCR, one entry per CDR3 protein. The sample contains 360,000 or so distinct CDR3 sequences, roughly 15% of which appear only once. Noted time point: newly diagnosed GD, antithyroid drugs for less than 3 months. The TCR library was made from RNA that had been extracted from PBMCs in TRIzol. Patients met American Thyroid Association criteria for Graves' disease. The source of the patients was an endocrinology department in Xi'an, China. The CDR3 contains 15 residues. Germline CDR1 GTSNPN, CDR2 SVGIG (reference sequence). After removal of 1 base from V and 6 bases from J, the junction contained 3 bases not matched to a gene. Notes on this clonotype: Antigen specificity is unknown.

These same records also appear under a second study, on T cells in Graves' hyperthyroidism and ophthalmopathy. That work states: When the TCR CDR3 underwent first-round RT-PCR, the HTBI primer set was used.

This TCR derives from a woman aged 18 to 35 with Graves disease. The rearrangement joins TRBV30 to TRBJ2-1; 13 bases are shared with TRBD2. The material sequenced was peripheral blood mononuclear cells (PBMCs), taken at new diagnosis, from a patient treated with antithyroid drugs. DNA for the CDR3: TGTGCCTGGAGTGGCGGGACTAGCGGGACCAATGAGCAGTTCTTC. Encoded protein: CAWSGGTSGTNEQFF.